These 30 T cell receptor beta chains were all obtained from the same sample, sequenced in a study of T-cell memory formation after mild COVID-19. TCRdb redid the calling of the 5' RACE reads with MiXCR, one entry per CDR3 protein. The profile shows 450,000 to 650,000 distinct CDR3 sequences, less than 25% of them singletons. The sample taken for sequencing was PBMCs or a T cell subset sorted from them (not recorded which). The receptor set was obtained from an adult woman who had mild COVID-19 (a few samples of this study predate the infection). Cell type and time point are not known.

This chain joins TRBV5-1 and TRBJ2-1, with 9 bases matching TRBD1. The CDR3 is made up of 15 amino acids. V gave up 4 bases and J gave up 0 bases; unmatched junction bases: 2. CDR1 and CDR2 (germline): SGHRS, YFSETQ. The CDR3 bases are TGCGCCAGCAGCGTGACAGGGGGCTCCTACAATGAGCAGTTCTTC. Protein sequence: CASSVTGGSYNEQFF.

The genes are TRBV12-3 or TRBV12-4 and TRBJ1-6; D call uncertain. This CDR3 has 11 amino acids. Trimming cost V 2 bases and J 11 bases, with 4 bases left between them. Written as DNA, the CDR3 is TGTGCCAGCAGTTTAAGCGCACCCCTCCACTTT. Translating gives CASSLSAPLHF.

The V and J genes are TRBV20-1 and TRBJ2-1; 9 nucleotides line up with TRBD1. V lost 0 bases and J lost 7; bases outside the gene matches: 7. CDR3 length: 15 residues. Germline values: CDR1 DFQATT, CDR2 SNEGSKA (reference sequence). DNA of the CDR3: TGCAGTGCTAGAGATTTACAGGGGGCAGGGAATGAGCAGTTCTTC. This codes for CSARDLQGAGNEQFF.

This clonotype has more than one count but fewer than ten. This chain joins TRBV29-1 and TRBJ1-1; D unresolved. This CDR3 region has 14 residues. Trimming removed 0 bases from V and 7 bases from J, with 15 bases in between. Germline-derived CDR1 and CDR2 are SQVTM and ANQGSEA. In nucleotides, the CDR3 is TGCAGCGTTGAAGATTTTGTGGGAACAGTTGAAGCTTTCTTT. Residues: CSVEDFVGTVEAFF. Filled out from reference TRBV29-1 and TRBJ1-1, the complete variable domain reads SAVISQKPSRDICQRGTSLTIQCQVDSQVTMMFWYRQQPGQSLTLIATANQGSEATYESGFVIDKFPISRPNLTFSTLTVSNMSPEDSSIYLCSVEDFVGTVEAFFGQGTRLTVV.

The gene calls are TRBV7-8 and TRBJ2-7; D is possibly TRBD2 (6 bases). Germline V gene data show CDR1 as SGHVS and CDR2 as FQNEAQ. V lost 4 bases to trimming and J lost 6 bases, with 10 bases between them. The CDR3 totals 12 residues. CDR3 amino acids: CASSYPLAEQYF. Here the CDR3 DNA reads TGTGCCAGCAGCTATCCACTAGCCGAGCAGTACTTC.

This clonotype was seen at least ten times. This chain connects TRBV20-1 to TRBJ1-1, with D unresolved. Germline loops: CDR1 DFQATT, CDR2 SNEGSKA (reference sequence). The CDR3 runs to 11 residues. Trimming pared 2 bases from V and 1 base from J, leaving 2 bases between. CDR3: CSARQNTEAFF. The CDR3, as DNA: TGCAGTGCTAGACAGAACACTGAAGCTTTCTTT.

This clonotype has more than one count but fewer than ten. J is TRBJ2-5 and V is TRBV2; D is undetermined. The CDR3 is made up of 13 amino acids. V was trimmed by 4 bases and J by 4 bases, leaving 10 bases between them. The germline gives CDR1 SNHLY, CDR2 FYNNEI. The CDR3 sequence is CASSGRKSETQYF. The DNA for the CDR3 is TGTGCCAGCAGTGGTCGGAAGTCAGAGACCCAGTACTTC.

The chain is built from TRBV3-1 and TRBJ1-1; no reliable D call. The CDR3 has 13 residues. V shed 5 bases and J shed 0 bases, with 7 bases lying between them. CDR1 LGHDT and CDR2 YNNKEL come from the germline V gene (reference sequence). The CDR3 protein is CASSAQVNTEAFF. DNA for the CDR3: TGTGCCAGCAGCGCGCAGGTGAACACTGAAGCTTTCTTT.

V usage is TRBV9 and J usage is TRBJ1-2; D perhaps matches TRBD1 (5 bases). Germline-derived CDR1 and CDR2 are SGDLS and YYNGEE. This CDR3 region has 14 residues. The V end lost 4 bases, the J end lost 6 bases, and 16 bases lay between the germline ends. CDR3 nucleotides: TGTGCCAGCAGCCCCGGTGGGGGGGTGGATGGCTACACCTTC. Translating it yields CASSPGGGVDGYTF.

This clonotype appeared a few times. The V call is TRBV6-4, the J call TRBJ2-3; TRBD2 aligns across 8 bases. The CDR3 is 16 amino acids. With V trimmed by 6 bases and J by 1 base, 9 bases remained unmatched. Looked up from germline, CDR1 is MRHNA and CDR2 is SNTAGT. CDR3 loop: CASRSGGADGTDTQYF. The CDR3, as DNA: TGTGCCAGCAGAAGCGGGGGCGCTGACGGCACAGATACGCAGTATTTT.

DNA of the CDR3: TGCGCCAGCAGTTATAGCCGGACAGGGAGCGCCGGGGAGCTGTTTTTT. Translated: CASSYSRTGSAGELFF. The chain recombines TRBV5-1 with TRBJ2-2; 8 bases are shared with TRBD1. CDR1 and CDR2 from the germline V gene are SGHRS and YFSETQ. V dropped 5 bases and J dropped 6; count of bases not matched to a gene: 12. The CDR3 is 16 amino acids.

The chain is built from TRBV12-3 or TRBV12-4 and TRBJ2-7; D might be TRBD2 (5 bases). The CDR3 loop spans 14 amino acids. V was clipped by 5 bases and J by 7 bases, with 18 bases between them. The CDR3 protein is CASSPPDFSQEQYF. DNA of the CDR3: TGTGCCAGCAGTCCACCGGACTTTTCCCAGGAGCAGTACTTC.

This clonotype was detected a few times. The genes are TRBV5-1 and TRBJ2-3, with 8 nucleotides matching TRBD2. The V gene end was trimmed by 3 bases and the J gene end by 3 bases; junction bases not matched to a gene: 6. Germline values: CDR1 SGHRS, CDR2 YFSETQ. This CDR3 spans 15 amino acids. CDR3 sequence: CASSYSGIETDTQYF. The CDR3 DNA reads TGCGCCAGCAGCTATAGCGGGATAGAAACAGATACGCAGTATTTT.

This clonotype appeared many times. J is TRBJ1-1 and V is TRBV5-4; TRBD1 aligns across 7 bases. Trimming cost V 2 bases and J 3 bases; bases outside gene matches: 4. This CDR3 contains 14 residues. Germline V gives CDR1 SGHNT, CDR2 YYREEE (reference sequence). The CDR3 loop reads CASSLQGRDTEAFF. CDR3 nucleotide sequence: TGTGCCAGCAGCTTACAGGGGAGGGACACTGAAGCTTTCTTT.

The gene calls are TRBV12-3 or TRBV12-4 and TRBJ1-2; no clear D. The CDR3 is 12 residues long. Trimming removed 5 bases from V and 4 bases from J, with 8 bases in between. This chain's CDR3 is CASSPSLYGYTF. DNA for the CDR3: TGTGCCAGCAGTCCGAGCCTCTATGGCTACACCTTC.

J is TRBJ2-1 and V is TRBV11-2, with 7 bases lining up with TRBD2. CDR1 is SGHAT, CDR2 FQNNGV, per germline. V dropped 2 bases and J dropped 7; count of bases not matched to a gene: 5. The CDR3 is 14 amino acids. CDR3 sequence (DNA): TGTGCCAGCAGCTTATGGGCGGGAGAAAATGAGCAGTTCTTC. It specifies CASSLWAGENEQFF.

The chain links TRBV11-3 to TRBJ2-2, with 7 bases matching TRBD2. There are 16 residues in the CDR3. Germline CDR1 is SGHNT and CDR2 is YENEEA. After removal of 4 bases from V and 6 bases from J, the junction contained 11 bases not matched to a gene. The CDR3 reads CASSSGGKARAGELFF. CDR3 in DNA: TGTGCCAGCAGCTCCGGGGGGAAAGCCAGGGCCGGGGAGCTGTTTTTT.

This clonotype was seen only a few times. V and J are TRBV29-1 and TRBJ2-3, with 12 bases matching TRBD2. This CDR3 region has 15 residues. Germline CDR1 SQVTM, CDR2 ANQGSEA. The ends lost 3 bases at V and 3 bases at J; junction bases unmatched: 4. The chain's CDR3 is CSVEGGTSGTDTQYF. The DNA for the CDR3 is TGCAGCGTTGAGGGGGGGACTAGCGGGACAGATACGCAGTATTTT.

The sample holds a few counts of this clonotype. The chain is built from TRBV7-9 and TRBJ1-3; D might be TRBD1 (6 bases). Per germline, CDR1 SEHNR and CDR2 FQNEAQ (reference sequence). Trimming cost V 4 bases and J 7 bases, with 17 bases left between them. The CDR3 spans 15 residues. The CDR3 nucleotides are TGTGCCAGCAGCTCCCCCACAGGGATACGGAACACCATATATTTT. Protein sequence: CASSSPTGIRNTIYF.

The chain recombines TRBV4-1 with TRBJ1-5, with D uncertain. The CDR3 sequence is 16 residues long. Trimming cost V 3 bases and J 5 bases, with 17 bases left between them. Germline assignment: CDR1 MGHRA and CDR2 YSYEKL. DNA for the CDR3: TGCGCCAGCAGCCAGACCTGGTCGGCGGGAGATCAGCCCCAGCATTTT. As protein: CASSQTWSAGDQPQHF.

The CDR3 bases are TGCAGCGTAGTTAGGCGGGAACGGGGTGTTTACAATGAGCAGTTCTTC. It specifies CSVVRRERGVYNEQFF. The rearrangement joins TRBV29-1 to TRBJ2-1; tentatively, D is TRBD2 (6 bases). The CDR3 spans 16 residues. V lost 6 bases and J 4 bases, leaving 22 bases between the germline ends. CDR1 SQVTM and CDR2 ANQGSEA come from the germline V gene.

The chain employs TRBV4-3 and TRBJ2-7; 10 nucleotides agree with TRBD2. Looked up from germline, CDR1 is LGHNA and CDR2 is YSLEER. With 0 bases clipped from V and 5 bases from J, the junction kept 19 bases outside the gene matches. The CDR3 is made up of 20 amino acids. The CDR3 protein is CASSQDLGGELAGNIHEQYF. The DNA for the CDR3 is TGCGCCAGCAGCCAAGATCTGGGTGGGGAACTAGCGGGAAATATCCACGAGCAGTACTTC.

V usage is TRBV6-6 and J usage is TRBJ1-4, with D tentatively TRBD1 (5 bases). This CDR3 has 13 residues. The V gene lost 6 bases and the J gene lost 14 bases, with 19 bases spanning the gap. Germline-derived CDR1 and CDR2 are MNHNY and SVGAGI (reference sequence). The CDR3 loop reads CASSLGRPEALFF. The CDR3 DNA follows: TGTGCCAGCAGCCTGGGACGGCCCGAGGCCCTGTTTTTT.

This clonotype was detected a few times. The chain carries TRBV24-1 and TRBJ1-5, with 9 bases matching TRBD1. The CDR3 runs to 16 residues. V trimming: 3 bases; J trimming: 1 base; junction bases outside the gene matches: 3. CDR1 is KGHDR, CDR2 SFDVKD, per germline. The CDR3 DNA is TGTGCCACCAGTGATCCGGGACAGGGAAGCAATCAGCCCCAGCATTTT. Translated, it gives CATSDPGQGSNQPQHF.

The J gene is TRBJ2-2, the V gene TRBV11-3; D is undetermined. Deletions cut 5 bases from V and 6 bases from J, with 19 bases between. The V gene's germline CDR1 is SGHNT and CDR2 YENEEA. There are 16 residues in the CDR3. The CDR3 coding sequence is TGTGCCAGCAGCCCCGTGGTGGGAACCCCGCCCGGGGAGCTGTTTTTT. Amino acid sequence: CASSPVVGTPPGELFF.

Here the CDR3 DNA reads TGTGCCAGCAGCGTAGACGGCTCAAACACCGGGGAGCTGTTTTTT. It encodes CASSVDGSNTGELFF. The rearrangement uses TRBV9 and TRBJ2-2; D gene uncertain. The CDR3 is made up of 15 amino acids. The V and J ends lost 0 bases and 2 bases respectively, with 8 bases between them. Germline V lookup: CDR1 SGDLS, CDR2 YYNGEE. The full variable domain, with the rest looked up from reference TRBV9 and TRBJ2-2, is DSGVTQTPKHLITATGQRVTLRCSPRSGDLSVYWYQQSLDQGLQFLIQYYNGEERAKGNILERFSAQQFPDLHSELNLSSLELGDSALYFCASSVDGSNTGELFFGEGSRLTVL.

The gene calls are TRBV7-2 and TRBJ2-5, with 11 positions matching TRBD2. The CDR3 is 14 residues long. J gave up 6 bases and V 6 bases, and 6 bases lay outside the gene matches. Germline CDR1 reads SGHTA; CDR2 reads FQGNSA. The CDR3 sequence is CASRASGGWQTQYF. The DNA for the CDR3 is TGTGCCAGCAGAGCTAGCGGGGGGTGGCAGACCCAGTACTTC. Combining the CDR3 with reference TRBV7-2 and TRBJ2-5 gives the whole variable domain GAGVSQSPSNKVTEKGKDVELRCDPISGHTALYWYRQSLGQGLEFLIYFQGNSAPDKSGLPSDRFSAERTGGSVSTLTIQRTQQEDSAVYLCASRASGGWQTQYFGPGTRLLVL.

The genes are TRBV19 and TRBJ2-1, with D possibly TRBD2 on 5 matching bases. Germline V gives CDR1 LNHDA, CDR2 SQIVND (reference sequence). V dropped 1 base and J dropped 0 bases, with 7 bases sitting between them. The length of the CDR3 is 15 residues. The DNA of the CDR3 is TGTGCCAGTAGTATAGGTCGGGGCTCCTACAATGAGCAGTTCTTC. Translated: CASSIGRGSYNEQFF.

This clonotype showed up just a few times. The CDR3 loop reads CASSYPRRRGPYNEQFF. In DNA form, the CDR3 reads TGTGCCAGCAGCTACCCCAGACGTAGGGGGCCCTACAATGAGCAGTTCTTC. The chain is built from TRBV7-8 and TRBJ2-1; 7 bases line up with TRBD1. V shed 4 bases, J shed 2 bases, and the junction held 11 bases outside the gene matches. This CDR3 spans 17 amino acids. The germline CDR1 and CDR2 sequences are SGHVS and FQNEAQ.

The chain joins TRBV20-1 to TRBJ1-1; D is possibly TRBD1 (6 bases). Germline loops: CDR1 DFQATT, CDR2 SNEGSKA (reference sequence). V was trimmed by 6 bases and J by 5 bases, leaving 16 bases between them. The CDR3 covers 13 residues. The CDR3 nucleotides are TGCAGTGCCTCACAGGGATCTTCGACTGAAGCTTTCTTT. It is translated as CSASQGSSTEAFF.